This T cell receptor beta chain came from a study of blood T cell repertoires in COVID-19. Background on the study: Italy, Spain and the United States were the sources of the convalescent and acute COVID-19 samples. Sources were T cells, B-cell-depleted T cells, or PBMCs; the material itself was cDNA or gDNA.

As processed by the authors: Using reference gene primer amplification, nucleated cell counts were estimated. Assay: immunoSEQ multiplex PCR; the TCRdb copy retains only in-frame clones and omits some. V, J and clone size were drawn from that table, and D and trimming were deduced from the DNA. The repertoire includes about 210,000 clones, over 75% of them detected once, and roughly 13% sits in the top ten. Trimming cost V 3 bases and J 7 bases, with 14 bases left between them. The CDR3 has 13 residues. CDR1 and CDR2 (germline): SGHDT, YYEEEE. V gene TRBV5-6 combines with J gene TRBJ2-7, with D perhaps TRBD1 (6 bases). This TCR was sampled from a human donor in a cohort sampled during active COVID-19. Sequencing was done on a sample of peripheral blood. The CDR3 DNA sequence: TGTGCCAGCAGCTCAGGGGCCTCTTGGGAGCAGTACTTC. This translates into CASSSGASWEQYF.